This T cell receptor beta chain was obtained from a study of T cells in Graves' hyperthyroidism and ophthalmopathy. This clonotype was detected many times. When ophthalmopathy did not progress within 18 months, Graves' hyperthyroidism was considered stable. Clinical symptoms, serum thyroxine and TRAb, thyroid ultrasound and orbital computed tomography together formed the diagnostic basis. Template material for amplifying TCR beta CDR3 regions consisted of RNA transcripts. HTBI primers were employed in a first-round RT-PCR of the TCR CDR3. In TCRdb, the multiplex PCR reads were re-called with MiXCR into one record per CDR3 protein. Of almost 600,000 distinct CDR3 sequences listed, about 43% are singletons. The germline V gene encodes CDR1 SGHTS and CDR2 YDEGEE. There are 14 residues in the CDR3. V shed 4 bases and J 4 bases; nucleotides not matched to a gene: 5.

The TCR was taken from a woman under 30 with Graves' hyperthyroidism. The chain is built from TRBV5-8 and TRBJ1-5, with 7 bases aligning to TRBD1. The source material was peripheral blood or thyroid tissue (not recorded which). CDR3 nucleotide sequence: TGTGCCAGCAGCGTCGGACAGGCGAATCAGCCCCAGCATTTT. As protein: CASSVGQANQPQHF.